The 31 T cell receptor beta chains below were found in one sample sequenced in a study of cytomegalovirus exposure and HLA in healthy donors (dated by TCRdb to 2016 to 2017). The method was the immunoSEQ multiplex PCR assay. For the multiplex PCR, a mixture combining 60 forward primers for TCR Vbeta segments and 13 reverse primers for TCR Jbeta segments was used. The table was pulled from immuneACCESS by TCRdb, which kept in-frame rearrangements only. Such tables lose some clones; where checked, under half of the loss comes from unresolved V genes, and the rest has no known cause. Counted in this sample were over 65,000 clones; over 75% of them appeared once. The top ten hold roughly 13% of the sample. Sequenced input: PBMCs. These receptors all come from a human donor in good health.

This chain connects TRBV19 to TRBJ2-2, with TRBD1 matching over 9 bases. There are 14 residues in the CDR3. V lost 5 bases and J lost 5; bases outside the gene matches: 3. From germline, CDR1 is LNHDA and CDR2 SQIVND (reference sequence). The chain's CDR3 is CASSLDRGTGELFF. CDR3 bases: TGTGCCAGTAGTCTGGACAGGGGTACCGGGGAGCTGTTTTTT. Full variable domain (remainder filled in from reference TRBV19 and TRBJ2-2): DGGITQSPKYLFRKEGQNVTLSCEQNLNHDAMYWYRQDPGQGLRLIYYSQIVNDFQKGDIAEGYSVSREKKESFPLTVTSAQKNPTAFYLCASSLDRGTGELFFGEGSRLTVL.

The gene calls are TRBV18 and TRBJ2-7; D possibly corresponds to TRBD1 (6 bases). CDR3 length equals 12 residues. The V and J ends lost 3 bases and 4 bases respectively, with 7 bases between them. Germline loops: CDR1 KGHSH, CDR2 LQKENI. CDR3 sequence: CASSPGTYEQYF. CDR3 bases: TGTGCCAGCTCACCGGGGACATACGAGCAGTACTTC.

The chain recombines TRBV7-2 with TRBJ2-7; perhaps TRBD2 as D (6 bases). CDR1 is SGHTA, CDR2 FQGNSA, per germline. This CDR3 is built from 13 residues. V lost 6 bases and J 2 bases, leaving 11 bases between the germline ends. In nucleotides, the CDR3 is TGTGCCAGCAGTCCGACTAGAACCTACGAGCAGTACTTC. Protein product: CASSPTRTYEQYF.

CDR3 nucleotides: TGTGCCACCAGGTCCTCCGGGACTAGTAGGGGGTCGCAGTATTTT. Amino acids: CATRSSGTSRGSQYF. The V call is TRBV19, the J call TRBJ2-3; TRBD2 agrees at 8 bases. The V gene end was trimmed by 10 bases and the J gene end by 10 bases; junction bases not matched to a gene: 19. Germline-derived CDR1 and CDR2 are LNHDA and SQIVND (reference sequence). The CDR3 contains 15 residues. The full variable domain, its missing parts supplied by reference TRBV19 and TRBJ2-3, is DGGITQSPKYLFRKEGQNVTLSCEQNLNHDAMYWYRQDPGQGLRLIYYSQIVNDFQKGDIAEGYSVSREKKESFPLTVTSAQKNPTAFYLCATRSSGTSRGSQYFGPGTRLTVL.

This rearrangement joins TRBV4-3 to TRBJ1-2; tentatively, D is TRBD1 (6 bases). Germline CDR1 reads LGHNA; CDR2 reads YSLEER. Trimming left V 2 bases short and J 5 bases short, with 9 bases between. This CDR3 comprises 13 residues. In DNA form, the CDR3 reads TGCGCCAGCAGCCAATGGCAGGGGTATGGCTACACCTTC. This translates into CASSQWQGYGYTF.

The chain recombines TRBV5-5 with TRBJ2-3; the D gene is possibly TRBD1 (6 bases). The CDR3 length is 14 residues. CDR1 SGHKS and CDR2 YYEKEE come from the germline V gene (reference sequence). V lost 5 bases and J lost 6, with 16 bases in between. Here the CDR3 reads CASRVRWGPDTQYF. CDR3 DNA: TGTGCCAGCAGGGTGAGATGGGGGCCCGATACGCAGTATTTT.

V and J are TRBV5-1 and TRBJ2-5, with 9 bases lining up with TRBD1. The CDR3 loop spans 14 amino acids. The germline CDR1 and CDR2 sequences are SGHRS and YFSETQ. V shed 3 bases, J shed 5 bases, and the junction held 5 bases outside the gene matches. CDR3 region: CASSSGTGRETQYF. As DNA, the CDR3 is TGCGCCAGCAGCTCCGGGACAGGGAGGGAGACCCAGTACTTC.

This clone turned up a few times. The chain's CDR3 is CASSYHGGLGTGELFF. DNA of the CDR3: TGTGCCAGCAGTTACCACGGGGGGTTGGGCACCGGGGAGCTGTTTTTT. J is TRBJ2-2 and V is TRBV6-6, with 7 positions matching TRBD2. Germline V gene data show CDR1 as MNHNY and CDR2 as SVGAGI (reference sequence). The CDR3 has 16 amino acids. The V gene end was trimmed by 2 bases and the J gene end by 4 bases; junction bases not matched to a gene: 7.

This clone was picked up one time. The rearrangement links TRBV6-6 to TRBJ2-5; 9 bases line up with TRBD2. Germline values: CDR1 MNHNY, CDR2 SVGAGI (reference sequence). The CDR3 is made up of 16 amino acids. V was pared by 0 bases and J by 1 base, with 3 bases of the junction left unmatched. The CDR3 here is CASSYSGSGGQETQYF. CDR3 DNA sequence: TGTGCCAGCAGTTACTCGGGTAGCGGGGGCCAAGAGACCCAGTACTTC.

There are a few counts of this clone. The J gene is TRBJ1-5, the V gene TRBV10-2; no reliable D call. With 0 bases removed from V and 6 bases from J, the gap between germline ends came to 9 bases. Germline V gives CDR1 WSHSY, CDR2 SAAADI. The CDR3 is 14 residues long. The DNA of the CDR3 is TGCGCCAGCAGTGAGTCCGGCCTAGGTCAGCCCCAGCATTTT. The encoded protein is CASSESGLGQPQHF.

This rearrangement joins TRBV6-1 to TRBJ2-7; D is ambiguous. Trimming left V 2 bases short and J 6 bases short, with 14 bases between. Germline CDR1 and CDR2: MNHNS and SASEGT. The CDR3 totals 14 residues. For the CDR3, the DNA is TGTGCCAGCAGTGAAATAGCATCCCCCAGCGAGCAGTACTTC. Its protein is CASSEIASPSEQYF.

This chain connects TRBV7-9 to TRBJ2-7; D ambiguous. In germline, CDR1 is SEHNR, CDR2 FQNEAQ (reference sequence). Deletions cut 4 bases from V and 5 bases from J, with 15 bases between. CDR3 length: 14 amino acids. CDR3 sequence reads: CASSSVFTMNEQYF. CDR3 sequence (DNA): TGTGCCAGCAGCTCAGTCTTTACTATGAACGAGCAGTACTTC.

The chain joins TRBV19 to TRBJ2-7; 9 bases agree with TRBD1. The CDR3 length is 15 residues. J gave up 2 bases and V 4 bases, and 6 bases lay outside the gene matches. CDR1 and CDR2 (germline): LNHDA, SQIVND (reference sequence). In DNA form, the CDR3 reads TGTGCCAGTAGTACCCCGGGACAGGGAACCTACGAGCAGTACTTC. Its protein is CASSTPGQGTYEQYF.

This chain uses TRBV6-5 with TRBJ2-1, with 8 bases matching TRBD2. Per germline, CDR1 MNHEY and CDR2 SVGAGI. The CDR3 is made up of 14 amino acids. V was pared by 8 bases and J by 3 bases, with 6 bases of the junction left unmatched. Here the CDR3 DNA reads TGTGCCAGCCATCCAGCGGGAGACTACAATGAGCAGTTCTTC. It is translated as CASHPAGDYNEQFF.

This chain joins TRBV6-5 and TRBJ2-5; the D gene is possibly TRBD1 (8 bases). The V gene lost 5 bases and the J gene lost 4 bases, with 14 bases spanning the gap. The germline gives CDR1 MNHEY, CDR2 SVGAGI. This CDR3 has 14 amino acids. As DNA, the CDR3 is TGTGCCAGCAGTGTAACAGGGGGGGGAGAGACCCAGTACTTC. It encodes CASSVTGGGETQYF.

V usage is TRBV30 and J usage is TRBJ1-5; D remains unclear. Trimming cost V 8 bases and J 3 bases, with 23 bases left between them. The CDR3 has 16 amino acids. Germline CDR1 reads GTSNPN; CDR2 reads SVGIG (reference sequence). Here the CDR3 DNA reads TGTGCCCCCCTTTCCCTGCTTAACTCCCACAATCAGCCCCAGCATTTT. Residues: CAPLSLLNSHNQPQHF.

The chain has TRBV4-1 and TRBJ2-7, with 11 bases aligning to TRBD2. This CDR3 is 17 amino acids long. The junction had 9 bases not matched to a gene; V was cut back by 4 bases and J by 1 base. Germline CDR1 MGHRA, CDR2 YSYEKL. The CDR3 sequence is CASSPLLAGGPSYEQYF. DNA for the CDR3: TGCGCCAGCAGCCCATTGCTAGCGGGGGGTCCTTCCTACGAGCAGTACTTC.

The chain uses TRBV10-3 and TRBJ2-7; 8 bases fit TRBD2. Trimming removed 0 bases from V and 1 base from J; junction bases left unmatched: 2. CDR3 length: 15 amino acids. Germline CDR1 reads ENHRY; CDR2 reads SYGVKD. The CDR3 DNA follows: TGTGCCATCAGTGAGTCGGCGGGGGGTTCCTACGAGCAGTACTTC. Encoded protein: CAISESAGGSYEQYF.

This chain joins TRBV18 and TRBJ2-7, with D possibly TRBD2 on 6 matching bases. The CDR3 has 12 amino acids. Germline values: CDR1 KGHSH, CDR2 LQKENI. The germline V and J ends were trimmed by 3 bases and 5 bases, with 8 bases remaining between them. The CDR3 DNA reads TGTGCCAGCTCACCCAGGGAGGACGAGCAGTACTTC. Protein product: CASSPREDEQYF.

The V gene is TRBV5-6, the J gene TRBJ1-4, with D maybe TRBD1 (5 bases). The CDR3 has 15 amino acids. Germline V lookup: CDR1 SGHDT, CDR2 YYEEEE. V was pared by 5 bases and J by 2 bases, with 13 bases between. CDR3 region: CASRKQGGTNEKLFF. The CDR3 coding sequence is TGTGCCAGCAGAAAGCAGGGTGGTACTAATGAAAAACTGTTTTTT.

The chain is built from TRBV2 and TRBJ2-3; 7 positions agree with TRBD2. Germline loops: CDR1 SNHLY, CDR2 FYNNEI. V was pared by 4 bases and J by 1 base, with 5 bases of the junction left unmatched. CDR3 length equals 15 residues. DNA for the CDR3: TGTGCCAGCAGTGGTAGCGGGTTAGGCACAGATACGCAGTATTTT. Residues: CASSGSGLGTDTQYF.

CDR3 residues: CASSYEREQYF. The CDR3 coding sequence is TGTGCCAGCAGTTACGAGAGGGAGCAGTACTTC. The chain uses TRBV6-6 and TRBJ2-7, with no clear D. Germline V gene sequence: CDR1 MNHNY, CDR2 SVGAGI (reference sequence). The V gene lost 2 bases and the J gene lost 7 bases, with 6 bases spanning the gap. This CDR3 spans 11 amino acids.

The chain couples TRBV19 to TRBJ1-5, with D perhaps TRBD1 (6 bases). Germline V lookup: CDR1 LNHDA, CDR2 SQIVND (reference sequence). V lost 7 bases and J 3 bases, leaving 13 bases between the germline ends. The CDR3 has 14 residues. CDR3 bases: TGTGCCAGTAAAGAGACAGGATTCAATCAGCCCCAGCATTTT. This codes for CASKETGFNQPQHF.

The rearrangement joins TRBV5-4 to TRBJ2-2; 7 bases are a match to TRBD1. Germline trimming cut 3 bases from V and 8 bases from J; bases unmatched to any gene: 7. The CDR3 consists of 14 residues. Germline lookup yields CDR1 SGHNT and CDR2 YYREEE (reference sequence). CDR3 region: CASSSGQAQGELFF. In DNA form, the CDR3 reads TGTGCCAGCAGCTCTGGACAGGCCCAAGGGGAGCTGTTTTTT.

This sequence joins TRBV6-6 and TRBJ2-7; 11 nucleotides line up with TRBD1. V lost 6 bases and J lost 6; bases outside the gene matches: 4. The germline V gene has CDR1 MNHNY and CDR2 SVGAGI (reference sequence). The CDR3 runs to 13 residues. The CDR3 DNA sequence: TGTGCCAGCAGCTCGGGACAGGGGGGCGAGCAGTACTTC. This sequence encodes CASSSGQGGEQYF.

The chain has TRBV5-1 and TRBJ1-2; the match to TRBD1 covers 9 bases. The CDR3 spans 14 residues. V lost 4 bases, J lost 6 bases, and 7 bases stayed unmatched. The germline gives CDR1 SGHRS, CDR2 YFSETQ. The CDR3 bases are TGCGCCAGCAGCGGCGGGGACAGGGAAGATGGCTACACCTTC. Protein product: CASSGGDREDGYTF.

The rearrangement joins TRBV27 to TRBJ2-5; 11 bases align to TRBD1. V shed 4 bases, J shed 5 bases, and the junction held 0 bases outside the gene matches. This CDR3 spans 13 amino acids. Germline assignment: CDR1 MNHEY and CDR2 SMNVEV (reference sequence). The CDR3 region is CASSWDRGETQYF. The CDR3 DNA is TGTGCCAGCAGTTGGGACAGGGGGGAGACCCAGTACTTC.

A single count supports this clone. The CDR3 DNA reads TGTGCCAGCTCACTATCACGACAGGGACGGAATCAGCCCCAGCATTTT. Translated, it gives CASSLSRQGRNQPQHF. The chain uses TRBV18 and TRBJ1-5; 7 nucleotides agree with TRBD1. The CDR3 is 16 amino acids. V dropped 4 bases and J dropped 4; count of bases not matched to a gene: 10. CDR1 is KGHSH and CDR2 is LQKENI in the germline V gene.

The V call is TRBV7-8, the J call TRBJ2-1; 11 bases are shared with TRBD2. The CDR3 runs 16 residues. The V gene end was trimmed by 5 bases and the J gene end by 0 bases; junction bases not matched to a gene: 3. Germline V gene sequence: CDR1 SGHVS, CDR2 FQNEAQ. The CDR3 here is CASSPGLAGSYNEQFF. The CDR3 DNA is TGTGCCAGCAGCCCAGGACTAGCGGGCTCCTACAATGAGCAGTTCTTC. The full variable domain, with the rest looked up from reference TRBV7-8 and TRBJ2-1, is GAGVSQSPRYKVAKRGQDVALRCDPISGHVSLFWYQQALGQGPEFLTYFQNEAQLDKSGLPSDRFFAERPEGSVSTLKIQRTQQEDSAVYLCASSPGLAGSYNEQFFGPGTRLTVL.

V and J are TRBV10-1 and TRBJ2-3; TRBD2 aligns across 11 bases. Germline V gene lookup returns CDR1 WNHNN and CDR2 SYGVQD (reference sequence). V shed 6 bases, J shed 2 bases, and the junction held 10 bases outside the gene matches. The CDR3 loop spans 17 amino acids. CDR3 region: CASSPRTSGRNTDTQYF. The CDR3 coding sequence is TGCGCCAGCAGCCCGAGGACTAGCGGGCGTAACACAGATACGCAGTATTTT.

This clone was counted between two and nine times. The chain joins TRBV6-1 to TRBJ2-7; D is uncertain. This CDR3 comprises 12 residues. V dropped 5 bases and J dropped 3 bases, with 8 bases sitting between them. CDR1 and CDR2 (germline): MNHNS, SASEGT. Here the CDR3 reads CASSPRSYEQYF. CDR3 in DNA: TGTGCCAGCAGTCCTCGCAGCTACGAGCAGTACTTC.